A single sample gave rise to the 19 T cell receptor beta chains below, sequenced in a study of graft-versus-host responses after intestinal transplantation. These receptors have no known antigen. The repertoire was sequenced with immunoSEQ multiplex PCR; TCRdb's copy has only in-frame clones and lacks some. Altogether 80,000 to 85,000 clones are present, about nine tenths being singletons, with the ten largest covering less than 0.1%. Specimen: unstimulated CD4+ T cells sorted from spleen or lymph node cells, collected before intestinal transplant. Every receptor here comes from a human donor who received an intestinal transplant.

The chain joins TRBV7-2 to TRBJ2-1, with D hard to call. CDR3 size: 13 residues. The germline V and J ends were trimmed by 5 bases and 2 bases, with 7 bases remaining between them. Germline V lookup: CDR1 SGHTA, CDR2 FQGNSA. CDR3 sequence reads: CASSPSAYNEQFF. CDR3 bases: TGTGCCAGCAGCCCCTCAGCCTACAATGAGCAGTTCTTC.

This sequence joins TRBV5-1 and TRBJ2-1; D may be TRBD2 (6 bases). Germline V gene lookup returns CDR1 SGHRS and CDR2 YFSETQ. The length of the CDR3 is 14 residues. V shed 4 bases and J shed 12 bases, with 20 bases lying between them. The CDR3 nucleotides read TGCGCCAGCAGCCTTTCGACTAGTGGGGTGGGGCAGTTCTTC. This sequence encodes CASSLSTSGVGQFF.

CDR3 DNA: TGTGCCAGCAGTGATCGGGACATAGCCTACAATGAGCAGTTCTTC. Its protein is CASSDRDIAYNEQFF. V gene TRBV25-1 combines with J gene TRBJ2-1; perhaps TRBD1 as D (6 bases). The V end was cut by 3 bases, the J end by 2 bases, with 11 bases between. Germline V lookup: CDR1 MGHDK, CDR2 SYGVNS. This CDR3 has 15 residues.

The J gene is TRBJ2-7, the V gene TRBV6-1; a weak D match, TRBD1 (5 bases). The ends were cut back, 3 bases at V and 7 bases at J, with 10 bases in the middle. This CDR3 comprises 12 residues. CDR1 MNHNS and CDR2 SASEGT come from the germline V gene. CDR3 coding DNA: TGTGCCAGCAGTGAGTCTCAGGGTGAGCAGTACTTC. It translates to CASSESQGEQYF.

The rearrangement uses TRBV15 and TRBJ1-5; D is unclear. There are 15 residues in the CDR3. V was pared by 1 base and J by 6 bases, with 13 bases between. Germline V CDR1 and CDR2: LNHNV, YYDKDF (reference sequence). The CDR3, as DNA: TGTGCCACCAGCAGAGGAAAGGAGCGTGGTCAGCCCCAGCATTTT. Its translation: CATSRGKERGQPQHF.

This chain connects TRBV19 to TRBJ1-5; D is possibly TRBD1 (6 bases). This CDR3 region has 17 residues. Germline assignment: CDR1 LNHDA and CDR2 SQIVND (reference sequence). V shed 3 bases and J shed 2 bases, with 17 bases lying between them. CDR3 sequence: CASSIGGGGLGNQPQHF. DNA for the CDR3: TGTGCCAGTAGTATTGGAGGGGGGGGGCTCGGCAATCAGCCCCAGCATTTT.

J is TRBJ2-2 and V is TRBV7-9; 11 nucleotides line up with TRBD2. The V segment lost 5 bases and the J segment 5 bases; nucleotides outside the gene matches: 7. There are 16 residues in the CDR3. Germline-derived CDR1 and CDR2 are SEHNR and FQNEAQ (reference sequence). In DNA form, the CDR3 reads TGTGCCAGCAGCCTCACTAGCGGGGGAGGAACCGGGGAGCTGTTTTTT. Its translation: CASSLTSGGGTGELFF.

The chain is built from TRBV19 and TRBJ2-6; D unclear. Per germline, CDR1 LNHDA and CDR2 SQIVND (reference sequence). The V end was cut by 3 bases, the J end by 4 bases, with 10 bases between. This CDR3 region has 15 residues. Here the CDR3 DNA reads TGTGCCAGTAGTATGGTGGCAGGCGGGGCCAACGTCCTGACTTTC. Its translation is CASSMVAGGANVLTF.

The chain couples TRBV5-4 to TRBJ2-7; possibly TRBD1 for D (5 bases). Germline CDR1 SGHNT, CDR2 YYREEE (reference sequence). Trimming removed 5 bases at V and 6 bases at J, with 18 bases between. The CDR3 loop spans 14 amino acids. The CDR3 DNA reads TGTGCCAGCAGTAGTAGTCAGGGATCTCGCGAGCAGTACTTC. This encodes CASSSSQGSREQYF.

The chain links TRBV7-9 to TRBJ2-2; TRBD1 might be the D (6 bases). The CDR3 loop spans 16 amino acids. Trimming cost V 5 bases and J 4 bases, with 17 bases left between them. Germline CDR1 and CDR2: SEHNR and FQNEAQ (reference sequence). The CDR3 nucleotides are TGTGCCAGCAGCGGGACACCCCAAGCGAGCACCGGGGAGCTGTTTTTT. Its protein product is CASSGTPQASTGELFF.

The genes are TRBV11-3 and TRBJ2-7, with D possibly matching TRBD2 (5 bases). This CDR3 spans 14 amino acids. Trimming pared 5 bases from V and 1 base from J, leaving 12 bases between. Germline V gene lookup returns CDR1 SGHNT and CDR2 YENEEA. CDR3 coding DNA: TGTGCCAGCAGCCCAATCCGGACTTCCTACGAGCAGTACTTC. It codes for CASSPIRTSYEQYF.

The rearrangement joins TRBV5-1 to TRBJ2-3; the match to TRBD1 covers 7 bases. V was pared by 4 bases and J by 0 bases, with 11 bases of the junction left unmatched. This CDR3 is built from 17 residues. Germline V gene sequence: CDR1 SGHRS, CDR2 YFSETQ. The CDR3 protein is CASSHTRQGPSTDTQYF. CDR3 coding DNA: TGCGCCAGCAGCCATACCCGACAGGGCCCTAGCACAGATACGCAGTATTTT.

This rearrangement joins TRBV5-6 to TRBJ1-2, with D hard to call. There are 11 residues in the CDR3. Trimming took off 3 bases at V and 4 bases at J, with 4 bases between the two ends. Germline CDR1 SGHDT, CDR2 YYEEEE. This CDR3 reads CASSSTYGYTF. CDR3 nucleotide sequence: TGTGCCAGCAGCTCTACCTATGGCTACACCTTC.

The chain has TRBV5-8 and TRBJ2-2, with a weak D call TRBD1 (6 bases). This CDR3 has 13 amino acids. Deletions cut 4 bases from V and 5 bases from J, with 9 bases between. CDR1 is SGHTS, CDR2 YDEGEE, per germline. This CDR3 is CASSPTGTGELFF. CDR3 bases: TGTGCCAGCAGCCCTACAGGGACCGGGGAGCTGTTTTTT.

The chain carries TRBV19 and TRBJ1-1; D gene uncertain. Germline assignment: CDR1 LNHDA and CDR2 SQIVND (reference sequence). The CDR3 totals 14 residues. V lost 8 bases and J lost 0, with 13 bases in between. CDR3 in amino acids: CASQGRRVNTEAFF. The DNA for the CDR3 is TGTGCCAGTCAAGGGCGGAGGGTGAACACTGAAGCTTTCTTT.

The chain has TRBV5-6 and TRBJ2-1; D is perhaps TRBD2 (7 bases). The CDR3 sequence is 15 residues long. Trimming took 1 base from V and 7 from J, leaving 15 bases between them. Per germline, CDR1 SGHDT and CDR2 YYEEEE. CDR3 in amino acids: CASSLRGGAINEQFF. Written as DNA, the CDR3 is TGTGCCAGCAGCTTGCGTGGGGGGGCCATAAATGAGCAGTTCTTC.

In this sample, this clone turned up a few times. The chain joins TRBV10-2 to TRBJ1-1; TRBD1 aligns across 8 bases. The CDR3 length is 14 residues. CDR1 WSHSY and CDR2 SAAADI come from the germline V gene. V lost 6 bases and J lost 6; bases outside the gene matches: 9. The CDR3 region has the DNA TGCGCCAGCAGGGATACAGGGGGTGGGGCTGAAGCTTTCTTT. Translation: CASRDTGGGAEAFF.

CDR3: CAISVRNEQFF. In nucleotides, the CDR3 is TGTGCCATCAGTGTTCGGAATGAGCAGTTCTTC. The genes are TRBV10-3 and TRBJ2-1; D is uncertain. Trimming left V 4 bases short and J 7 bases short, with 5 bases between. The CDR3 spans 11 residues. CDR1 and CDR2 from the germline V gene are ENHRY and SYGVKD.

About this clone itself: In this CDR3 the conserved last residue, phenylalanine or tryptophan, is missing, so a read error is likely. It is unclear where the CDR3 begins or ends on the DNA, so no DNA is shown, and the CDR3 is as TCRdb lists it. The CDR3 loop is CSARDRGEEA. The chain employs TRBV20-1 and TRBJ1-3; TRBD1, as called in the table, went unchecked against the DNA. The CDR3 adds up to 10 amino acids, both ends counted. Germline lookup yields CDR1 DFQATT and CDR2 SNEGSKA (reference sequence).